This TCR beta chain was retrieved from a study of blood T cell repertoires in COVID-19. Ten or more counts support this clone. Sequencing used immunoSEQ multiplex PCR; TCRdb keeps in-frame clones, though not all of them. The sample shows 290,000 or so clones, about 90% of them seen only once. CDR1 and CDR2 (germline): SGHRS, YFSETQ. The CDR3 is 15 amino acids. Trimming pared 2 bases from V and 6 bases from J, leaving 17 bases between. The chain has TRBV5-1 and TRBJ1-2, with D hard to call. This TCR came from a man younger than 35 with active or convalescent COVID-19. Sequenced: peripheral blood. In DNA form, the CDR3 reads TGCGCCAGCAGCTTCGGGAGGGCGCCGGCGCATGGCTACACCTTC. This encodes CASSFGRAPAHGYTF.